The clone carrying this TCR beta chain was detected a few times. The entry originates in a study of a mutant IDH1 vaccine in newly diagnosed glioma. As to time point: baseline, week 1 (first vaccination visit). Sample treatment: pre-vaccination baseline after standard-of-care therapy. Generated by immunoSEQ multiplex PCR, the TCRdb table keeps only in-frame clones and is missing some. The table has around 92,000 clones, roughly four fifths seen once. The length of the CDR3 is 13 residues. The germline CDR1 and CDR2 sequences are SGHRS and YFSETQ. Deletions cut 2 bases from V and 0 bases from J, with 5 bases between.

V and J are TRBV5-1 and TRBJ1-2, with D uncertain. The sample consisted of PBMCs, taken from a glioma patient treated with radiotherapy, temozolomide or both. The receptor's source is a woman aged 45-65 years with glioma. CDR3 amino acids: CASSFTTNYGYTF. The DNA for the CDR3 is TGCGCCAGCAGCTTCACTACTAACTATGGCTACACCTTC.